This T cell receptor beta chain stems from a study of regulatory T cells in long-lasting Graves disease. Study-wide findings and caveats: Lower TCR diversity was seen in persistent Graves' patients than in newly diagnosed ones.

A few counts support this clonotype. Its specificity is unknown. Time point meaning: newly diagnosed GD, antithyroid drugs for less than 3 months. PBMCs were the source of the RNA used for TCR sequencing. Each of the patients was recruited from an endocrinology department situated in Xi'an, China. Trimming pared 6 bases from V and 1 base from J, leaving 14 bases between. CDR3 length: 14 amino acids. Looked up from germline, CDR1 is DFQATT and CDR2 is SNEGSKA (reference sequence). TCR beta libraries were built with iRepertoire HTBI primers and Arm-PCR of CDR3 regions. TCRdb reprocessed the multiplex PCR reads with MiXCR, giving one entry per CDR3 protein. The table has around 250,000 distinct CDR3 sequences, approximately 18% seen once. The data also belong to a second study, concerning T cells in Graves' hyperthyroidism and ophthalmopathy. That paper notes: An initial round of RT-PCR targeting the TCR CDR3 relied on the HTBI primer set.

The V and J genes are TRBV20-1 and TRBJ2-3; D may be TRBD1 (6 bases). The receptor was isolated from a woman aged 25 to 45 with Graves disease. The sequenced sample was peripheral blood mononuclear cells (PBMCs), obtained at new diagnosis, from a patient treated with antithyroid drugs. CDR3 sequence: CSARTAVGTDTQYF. In nucleotides, the CDR3 is TGCAGTGCCCGGACAGCAGTAGGCACAGATACGCAGTATTTT.